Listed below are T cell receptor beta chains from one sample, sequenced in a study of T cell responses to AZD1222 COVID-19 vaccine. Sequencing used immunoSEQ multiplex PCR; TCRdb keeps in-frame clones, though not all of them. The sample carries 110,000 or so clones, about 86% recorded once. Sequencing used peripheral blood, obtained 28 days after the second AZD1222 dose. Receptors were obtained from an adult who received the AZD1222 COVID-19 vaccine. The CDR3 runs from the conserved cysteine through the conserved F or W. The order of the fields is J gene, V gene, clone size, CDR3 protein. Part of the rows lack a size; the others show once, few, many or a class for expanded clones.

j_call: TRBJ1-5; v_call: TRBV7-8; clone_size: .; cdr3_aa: CASSRSSNQPQHF
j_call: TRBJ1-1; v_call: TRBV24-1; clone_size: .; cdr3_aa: CATSDNTEAFF
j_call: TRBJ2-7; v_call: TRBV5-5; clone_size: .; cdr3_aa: CASSKQGTYEQYF
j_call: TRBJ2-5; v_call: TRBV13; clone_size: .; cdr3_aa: CASSLAGGKETQYF
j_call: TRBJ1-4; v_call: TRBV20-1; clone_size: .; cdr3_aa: CSVLNEKLFF
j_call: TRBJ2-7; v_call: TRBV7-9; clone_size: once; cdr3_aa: CASTNRATYEQYF
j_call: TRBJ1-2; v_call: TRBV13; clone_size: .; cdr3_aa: CASSLGRTGFYGYTF
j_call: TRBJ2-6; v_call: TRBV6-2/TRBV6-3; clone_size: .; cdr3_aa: CASSTLSPTGTPVSGANVLTF
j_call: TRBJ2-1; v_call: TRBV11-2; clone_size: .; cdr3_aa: CASSFPDYEQFF
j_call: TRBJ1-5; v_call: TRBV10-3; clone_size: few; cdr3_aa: CAISDTSNQPQHF
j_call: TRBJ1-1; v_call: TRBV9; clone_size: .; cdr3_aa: CASSVQQGIGEAFF
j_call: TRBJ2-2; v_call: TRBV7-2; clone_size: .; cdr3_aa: CASSAVSNTGELFF
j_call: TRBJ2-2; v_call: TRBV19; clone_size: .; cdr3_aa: CASMRELNTGELFF
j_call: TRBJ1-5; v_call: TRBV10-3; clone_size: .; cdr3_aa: CAIGEGYSNQPQHF
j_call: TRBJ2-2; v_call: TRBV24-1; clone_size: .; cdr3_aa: CATSSGGRAGELFF
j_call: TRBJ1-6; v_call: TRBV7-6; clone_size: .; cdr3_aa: CASSLGGSSGWSPLHF
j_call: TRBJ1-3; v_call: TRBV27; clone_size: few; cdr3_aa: CASSPGTDSSGNTIYF
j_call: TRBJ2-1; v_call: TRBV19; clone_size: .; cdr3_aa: CATAEGVITYNEQFF
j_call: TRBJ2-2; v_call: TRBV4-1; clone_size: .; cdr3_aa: CASSHAGTTPGELFF
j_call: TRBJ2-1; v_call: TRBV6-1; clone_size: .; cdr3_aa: CTSSETGRASGRAGGEQFF
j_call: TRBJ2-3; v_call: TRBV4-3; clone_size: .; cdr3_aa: CASSQAAGGRRSTDTQYF
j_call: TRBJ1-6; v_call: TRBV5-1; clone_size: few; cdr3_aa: CASSFAGQSNSPLHF